This TCR beta chain was profiled in a study of blood T cell repertoires in COVID-19. About the study: From the United States, Italy and Spain came samples of acute and convalescent COVID-19.

The V gene's germline CDR1 is SEHNR and CDR2 FQNEAQ (reference sequence). This CDR3 has 16 amino acids. V shed 5 bases and J 0 bases; nucleotides not matched to a gene: 6. Authors' analysis steps: Reference gene primer amplification in the assay estimated nucleated cell counts. Data came from immunoSEQ multiplex PCR; TCRdb stores just in-frame clones and leaves some out. V, J and clone size were drawn from that table, and D and trimming were deduced from the DNA. The data contain some 200,000 clones, roughly nine tenths of them singletons. Recruits, aged roughly 18 to 95 years, lived in approximately 26 US areas.

Source material: PBMCs or T cells enriched from blood (not recorded which). This sequence originates from a woman in her 30s who had recovered from COVID-19. The rearrangement uses TRBV7-9 and TRBJ2-1, with 8 positions matching TRBD2. The CDR3 region has the DNA TGTGCCAGCAGCACTGGGACTAGTCCCTCCTACAATGAGCAGTTCTTC. Its protein product is CASSTGTSPSYNEQFF.